What follows are 16 T cell receptor beta chains derived from one specimen sequenced in a study of OX40 agonist ivuxolimab in advanced cancers. Measured with immunoSEQ multiplex PCR; TCRdb has only the in-frame clones, and not every one. The table includes 77,000 or so clones, roughly 90% detected once. The sequenced sample was CD4+ or CD8+ T cells sorted from blood, obtained in a trial of the OX40 agonist ivuxolimab. These TCRs come from an adult with an advanced solid tumor such as melanoma, head and neck, liver or kidney cancer.

The rearrangement uses TRBV13 and TRBJ2-7, with a possible D match to TRBD2 (7 bases). The CDR3 length is 15 residues. Germline V gene data show CDR1 as PRHDT and CDR2 as FYEKMQ (reference sequence). Trimming removed 3 bases at V and 2 bases at J, with 14 bases between. The DNA for the CDR3 is TGTGCCAGCAGCTTTAGGGCGGGGGCGGCCTACGAGCAGTACTTC. It specifies CASSFRAGAAYEQYF.

The chain links TRBV7-9 to TRBJ1-1, with 7 positions matching TRBD1. This CDR3 comprises 14 residues. Germline V gene lookup returns CDR1 SEHNR and CDR2 FQNEAQ (reference sequence). V lost 8 bases and J lost 2; bases outside the gene matches: 8. The CDR3 nucleotides are TGTGCCAGCTATAGGGGGCAGATTAACACTGAAGCTTTCTTT. Amino acids: CASYRGQINTEAFF.

This clone was seen only a few times. The chain is built from TRBV7-6 and TRBJ1-1; unclear D gene. This CDR3 has 14 amino acids. The V end was cut by 1 base, the J end by 1 base, with 7 bases between. Germline values: CDR1 SGHVS, CDR2 FNYEAQ. The CDR3 nucleotides are TGTGCCAGCAGCTTAGGGGCAGAGAACACTGAAGCTTTCTTT. Its translation is CASSLGAENTEAFF.

This chain links TRBV13 with TRBJ1-2; D is unresolved. Per the germline V gene, CDR1 is PRHDT and CDR2 is FYEKMQ (reference sequence). V lost 8 bases and J 8 bases, leaving 21 bases between the germline ends. This CDR3 has 14 residues. The CDR3: CASGLMGDLGGYTF. The CDR3 DNA follows: TGTGCCAGCGGCCTGATGGGAGATCTGGGGGGCTACACCTTC.

This sequence joins TRBV7-9 and TRBJ1-1, with TRBD1 as a possible D gene (6 bases). The germline gives CDR1 SEHNR, CDR2 FQNEAQ (reference sequence). The CDR3 sequence is 12 residues long. V was cut by 7 bases and J by 6 bases, with 12 bases left in between. The DNA of the CDR3 is TGTGCCAGCACGCTAGGACAGCCTGAAGCTTTCTTT. It specifies CASTLGQPEAFF.

The rearrangement uses TRBV10-3 and TRBJ1-2; 8 bases line up with TRBD1. The CDR3 is 17 amino acids. CDR1 and CDR2 from the germline V gene are ENHRY and SYGVKD. V lost 3 bases, J lost 0 bases, and 9 bases stayed unmatched. The CDR3 DNA follows: TGTGCCATCAGTGATAGAACCGGACAGGGAGCTAACTATGGCTACACCTTC. Protein product: CAISDRTGQGANYGYTF.

V is TRBV11-2 and J is TRBJ1-1, with D hard to call. Germline CDR1 and CDR2: SGHAT and FQNNGV. V dropped 3 bases and J dropped 4 bases, with 6 bases sitting between them. This CDR3 region has 12 residues. The CDR3 DNA reads TGTGCCAGCAGCTTCGAGGCCACTGAAGCTTTCTTT. This encodes CASSFEATEAFF.

V gene TRBV27 combines with J gene TRBJ2-2; D not certain. The CDR3 has 16 amino acids. The germline gives CDR1 MNHEY, CDR2 SMNVEV (reference sequence). V lost 3 bases, J lost 2 bases, and 13 bases lay in between. The CDR3 sequence is CASSFIGFGNTGELFF. The CDR3 nucleotides read TGTGCCAGCAGTTTTATTGGGTTTGGTAACACCGGGGAGCTGTTTTTT.

The chain uses TRBV5-1 and TRBJ2-7; tentative D call: TRBD2 (5 bases). The CDR3 covers 17 residues. Germline CDR1 is SGHRS and CDR2 is YFSETQ. The germline V and J ends were trimmed by 0 bases and 2 bases, with 18 bases remaining between them. The CDR3 bases are TGCGCCAGCAGCTTGGGAGACAAGGACTTTAGAACCTACGAGCAGTACTTC. It yields the protein CASSLGDKDFRTYEQYF.

The rearrangement links TRBV4-1 to TRBJ2-2; TRBD2 agrees at 7 bases. The V gene end was trimmed by 0 bases and the J gene end by 6 bases; junction bases not matched to a gene: 4. This CDR3 contains 15 residues. The germline V gene encodes CDR1 MGHRA and CDR2 YSYEKL. The CDR3 bases are TGCGCCAGCAGCCAAGAAGGGGCGGGGGCCGGGGAGCTGTTTTTT. Translated: CASSQEGAGAGELFF.

The genes are TRBV7-6 and TRBJ2-7; 9 bases align to TRBD1. With 1 base clipped from V and 0 bases from J, the junction kept 10 bases outside the gene matches. The CDR3 consists of 18 residues. Germline lookup yields CDR1 SGHVS and CDR2 FNYEAQ. The CDR3 coding sequence is TGTGCCAGCAGCTTAGTAGGGCCGGGACAGGGTTTCTCCTACGAGCAGTACTTC. This sequence encodes CASSLVGPGQGFSYEQYF.

The chain is built from TRBV7-9 and TRBJ2-5; no clear D gene. The J call may be incorrect, as the DNA end agrees better with TRBJ2-7. CDR3 length: 14 residues. Per germline, CDR1 SEHNR and CDR2 FQNEAQ (reference sequence). CDR3 protein: CASSDQLGLYEQYF. The CDR3, as DNA: TGTGCCAGCAGCGACCAGTTAGGTCTCTACGAGCAGTACTTC.

This sequence joins TRBV4-1 and TRBJ1-5; D unresolved. The germline V gene encodes CDR1 MGHRA and CDR2 YSYEKL. This CDR3 region has 18 residues. V was pared by 1 base and J by 0 bases, with 16 bases between. This CDR3 reads CASSQVLTTRYSNQPQHF. The CDR3 region has the DNA TGCGCCAGCAGCCAAGTTTTGACGACCCGTTATAGCAATCAGCCCCAGCATTTT.

The genes are TRBV11-2 and TRBJ2-3; D not resolved. Trimming pared 4 bases from V and 1 base from J, leaving 9 bases between. Germline V lookup: CDR1 SGHAT, CDR2 FQNNGV. The CDR3 runs 14 residues. CDR3 in DNA: TGTGCCAGCAGCTCCACCAGTGGCACAGATACGCAGTATTTT. This gives the protein CASSSTSGTDTQYF.

This chain joins TRBV4-1 and TRBJ2-1, with 8 bases matching TRBD1. This CDR3 spans 14 amino acids. In germline, CDR1 is MGHRA, CDR2 YSYEKL. The junction had 4 bases not matched to a gene; V was cut back by 1 base and J by 8 bases. CDR3 nucleotides: TGCGCCAGCAGCCAAGGACAGGGGAAAGATGAGCAGTTCTTC. Its protein is CASSQGQGKDEQFF.

This chain connects TRBV7-9 to TRBJ1-2; a weak D match, TRBD1 (5 bases). CDR1 is SEHNR and CDR2 is FQNEAQ in the germline V gene (reference sequence). With 5 bases removed from V and 4 bases from J, the gap between germline ends came to 8 bases. The CDR3 runs to 12 residues. CDR3 region: CASSPTGYGYTF. CDR3 bases: TGTGCCAGCAGCCCCACAGGCTATGGCTACACCTTC.